The TCR beta chain under discussion was sequenced for a study of T cell changes during pregnancy in multiple sclerosis. CDR3 length equals 14 residues. Trimming took 7 bases from V and 10 from J; bases not matched to a gene: 9. Germline V CDR1 and CDR2: MNHNS, SASEGT. The protocol was immunoSEQ multiplex PCR, while the TCRdb copy is restricted to in-frame clones and leaves out a portion. The sample comprises roughly 100,000 clones, 90% of which are singletons, and over 0.6% rests with the top ten. The chain employs TRBV6-1 and TRBJ1-6; TRBD1 agrees at 8 bases. The sequence derives from a female donor in good health, enrolled as a control in a pregnancy study. The sample was peripheral blood, taken in the second trimester of pregnancy. The CDR3 here is CASTQDRVNSPLHF. DNA for the CDR3: TGTGCCAGCACCCAGGACAGGGTTAACTCACCCCTCCACTTT.